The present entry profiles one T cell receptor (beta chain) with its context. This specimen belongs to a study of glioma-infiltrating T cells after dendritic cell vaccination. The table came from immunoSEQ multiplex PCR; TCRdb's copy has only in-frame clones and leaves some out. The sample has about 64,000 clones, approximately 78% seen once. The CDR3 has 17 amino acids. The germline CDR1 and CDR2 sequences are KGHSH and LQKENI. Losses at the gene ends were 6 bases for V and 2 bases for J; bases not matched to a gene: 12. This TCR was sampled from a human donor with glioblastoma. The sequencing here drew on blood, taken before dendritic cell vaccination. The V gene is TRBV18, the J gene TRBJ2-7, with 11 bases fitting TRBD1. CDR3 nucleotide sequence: TGTGCCAGCTCCCCCGGACAGGGGGCGGGTGGGACCTACGAGCAGTACTTC. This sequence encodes CASSPGQGAGGTYEQYF.